This is a list of T cell receptor beta chains from one sample in a study of shared clonotypes between healthy human individuals. Produced via immunoSEQ multiplex PCR; TCRdb's table is partial and in-frame only. The sample records around 690,000 clones, roughly 88% being singletons. Sample: memory CD8+ T cells from PBMCs. Every receptor here comes from a man in his late teens or twenties in good health. Some clones in this sample may be carry-over from other donors' samples. The CDR3 runs from the conserved cysteine through the conserved F or W. Fields, in order: clone size, D gene, J gene, V gene, CDR3 protein, CDR3 DNA. D genes are given only for firm matches. Size tells how often a clone was seen (once, few, many) or the class of an expanded clone, and some rows leave it out.

clone_size: .; d_call: .; j_call: TRBJ2-5; v_call: TRBV27; cdr3_aa: CASSPMGSRGPALGTQYF; cdr3_nt: TGTGCCAGCAGTCCCATGGGTTCGCGAGGCCCCGCGTTAGGGACCCAGTACTTC
clone_size: .; d_call: .; j_call: TRBJ1-1; v_call: TRBV13; cdr3_aa: CASSLGQGNTEAFF; cdr3_nt: TGTGCCAGCAGCTTAGGGCAGGGGAACACTGAAGCTTTCTTT
clone_size: .; d_call: .; j_call: TRBJ2-3; v_call: TRBV7-9; cdr3_aa: CASSLPTGEPFTDTQYF; cdr3_nt: TGTGCCAGCAGCTTACCGACGGGAGAACCCTTCACAGATACGCAGTATTTT
clone_size: .; d_call: TRBD1; j_call: TRBJ2-2; v_call: TRBV7-2; cdr3_aa: CASSQPGQGAENTGELFF; cdr3_nt: TGTGCCAGCAGCCAGCCGGGACAGGGGGCTGAGAACACCGGGGAGCTGTTTTTT
clone_size: once; d_call: .; j_call: TRBJ2-7; v_call: TRBV9; cdr3_aa: CASSVVGFSEQYF; cdr3_nt: TGTGCCAGCAGCGTAGTTGGTTTTTCCGAGCAGTACTTC
clone_size: .; d_call: TRBD2; j_call: TRBJ2-1; v_call: TRBV4-3; cdr3_aa: CASSHEKREFGEQFF; cdr3_nt: TGCGCCAGCAGCCATGAAAAGCGGGAGTTTGGTGAGCAGTTCTTC
clone_size: .; d_call: .; j_call: TRBJ1-1; v_call: TRBV2; cdr3_aa: CASRGTLGTEAFF; cdr3_nt: TGTGCCAGCAGGGGGACACTGGGCACTGAAGCTTTCTTT
clone_size: .; d_call: TRBD2; j_call: TRBJ2-1; v_call: TRBV7-9; cdr3_aa: CASSSTGLAGSSYNEQFF; cdr3_nt: TGTGCCAGCAGCTCGACGGGACTAGCGGGATCCTCCTACAATGAGCAGTTCTTC
clone_size: .; d_call: .; j_call: TRBJ2-3; v_call: TRBV9; cdr3_aa: CASSVTGTRGDTQYF; cdr3_nt: TGTGCCAGCAGCGTTACCGGGACCCGTGGAGATACGCAGTATTTT
clone_size: .; d_call: TRBD2; j_call: TRBJ2-1; v_call: TRBV9; cdr3_aa: CASSVALAGGNSYNEQFF; cdr3_nt: TGTGCCAGCAGCGTAGCCCTAGCGGGAGGGAACTCCTACAATGAGCAGTTCTTC
clone_size: .; d_call: .; j_call: TRBJ2-7; v_call: TRBV5-1; cdr3_aa: CASFGTEKSYEQYF; cdr3_nt: TGCGCCAGCTTCGGGACGGAAAAGTCCTACGAGCAGTACTTC
clone_size: .; d_call: .; j_call: TRBJ2-1; v_call: TRBV19; cdr3_aa: CASSLAGAYNEQFF; cdr3_nt: TGTGCCAGTAGCCTAGCAGGGGCTTACAATGAGCAGTTCTTC
clone_size: .; d_call: .; j_call: TRBJ2-7; v_call: TRBV27; cdr3_aa: CASSLRQGGDEQYF; cdr3_nt: TGTGCCAGCAGTTTAAGGCAAGGGGGAGACGAGCAGTACTTC
clone_size: .; d_call: TRBD1; j_call: TRBJ1-2; v_call: TRBV7-9; cdr3_aa: CASSFPGQSYGYTF; cdr3_nt: TGTGCCAGCAGCTTTCCGGGACAGAGCTATGGCTACACCTTC
clone_size: .; d_call: .; j_call: TRBJ1-1; v_call: TRBV13; cdr3_aa: CASSLGALGEAFF; cdr3_nt: TGTGCCAGCAGCTTAGGAGCCTTGGGAGAAGCTTTCTTT
clone_size: once; d_call: .; j_call: TRBJ2-7; v_call: TRBV7-9; cdr3_aa: CASSLGGLTYEQYF; cdr3_nt: TGTGCCAGCAGCTTGGGGGGTCTGACCTACGAGCAGTACTTC
clone_size: .; d_call: TRBD2; j_call: TRBJ2-2; v_call: TRBV30; cdr3_aa: CAWSGLAGDPGTGELFF; cdr3_nt: TGTGCCTGGAGTGGCCTAGCGGGAGACCCGGGCACCGGGGAGCTGTTTTTT
clone_size: .; d_call: .; j_call: TRBJ2-3; v_call: TRBV4-1; cdr3_aa: CASSPLWGRRVSTDTQYF; cdr3_nt: TGCGCCAGCAGCCCTCTATGGGGAAGGCGGGTCAGCACAGATACGCAGTATTTT
clone_size: .; d_call: TRBD2; j_call: TRBJ2-7; v_call: TRBV27; cdr3_aa: CASSLAAGTRVHEQYF; cdr3_nt: TGTGCCAGCAGTTTGGCGGCCGGGACTAGGGTCCACGAGCAGTACTTC
clone_size: once; d_call: .; j_call: TRBJ2-6; v_call: TRBV5-1; cdr3_aa: CASSPRSAYSGGANVLTF; cdr3_nt: TGCGCCAGCAGCCCCCGTAGCGCCTACTCTGGTGGGGCCAACGTCCTGACTTTC
clone_size: .; d_call: .; j_call: TRBJ2-1; v_call: TRBV5-1; cdr3_aa: CASSLAIEQFF; cdr3_nt: TGCGCCAGCAGCTTGGCCATTGAGCAGTTCTTC
clone_size: .; d_call: .; j_call: TRBJ2-2; v_call: TRBV7-9; cdr3_aa: CASSPLGGGRDTGELFF; cdr3_nt: TGTGCCAGCAGCCCGCTGGGAGGGGGTCGGGACACCGGGGAGCTGTTTTTT
clone_size: .; d_call: .; j_call: TRBJ1-4; v_call: TRBV1; cdr3_aa: CTSSQTGATNEKLFF; cdr3_nt: TGCACCAGCAGCCAAACGGGGGCCACTAATGAAAAACTGTTTTTT
clone_size: .; d_call: .; j_call: TRBJ2-1; v_call: TRBV14; cdr3_aa: CASSRDGPGSYNEQFF; cdr3_nt: TGTGCCAGCAGCCGAGACGGTCCCGGCTCCTACAATGAGCAGTTCTTC
clone_size: many; d_call: .; j_call: TRBJ2-2; v_call: TRBV2; cdr3_aa: CASTTDGGGGELFF; cdr3_nt: TGTGCCAGCACTACCGACGGGGGAGGCGGGGAGCTGTTTTTT
clone_size: .; d_call: .; j_call: TRBJ2-2; v_call: TRBV4-3; cdr3_aa: CASSPGRANTGELFF; cdr3_nt: TGCGCCAGCAGCCCGGGGCGGGCGAACACCGGGGAGCTGTTTTTT
clone_size: once; d_call: .; j_call: TRBJ2-1; v_call: TRBV29-1; cdr3_aa: CSVDFGTNEQFF; cdr3_nt: TGCAGCGTTGATTTTGGAACCAATGAGCAGTTCTTC
clone_size: .; d_call: TRBD2; j_call: TRBJ2-3; v_call: TRBV4-3; cdr3_aa: CASSQVPSGSFTDTQYF; cdr3_nt: TGCGCCAGCAGCCAAGTTCCTAGCGGGTCCTTCACAGATACGCAGTATTTT
clone_size: .; d_call: TRBD1; j_call: TRBJ1-2; v_call: TRBV4-2; cdr3_aa: CASSPKQGTNYGYTF; cdr3_nt: TGTGCCAGCAGCCCAAAACAGGGGACCAACTATGGCTACACCTTC
clone_size: once; d_call: TRBD1; j_call: TRBJ2-7; v_call: TRBV9; cdr3_aa: CASSEPRAGTGGYEQYF; cdr3_nt: TGTGCCAGCAGCGAACCCCGAGCCGGGACAGGGGGCTACGAGCAGTACTTC
clone_size: many; d_call: .; j_call: TRBJ2-1; v_call: TRBV6-4; cdr3_aa: CASSDSAGSYNEQFF; cdr3_nt: TGTGCCAGCAGTGACTCGGCGGGGTCCTACAATGAGCAGTTCTTC
clone_size: once; d_call: .; j_call: TRBJ1-2; v_call: TRBV6-1; cdr3_aa: CASSEGVRVLNPPNYGYTF; cdr3_nt: TGTGCCAGCAGTGAAGGCGTCCGGGTCCTAAACCCGCCGAACTATGGCTACACCTTC
clone_size: .; d_call: .; j_call: TRBJ2-1; v_call: TRBV7-9; cdr3_aa: CASSLQGTYNEQFF; cdr3_nt: TGTGCCAGCAGCTTGCAGGGTACTTACAATGAGCAGTTCTTC
clone_size: .; d_call: TRBD1; j_call: TRBJ2-7; v_call: TRBV29-1; cdr3_aa: CSVEAGTVTYEQYF; cdr3_nt: TGCAGCGTTGAGGCCGGGACAGTAACCTACGAGCAGTACTTC
clone_size: .; d_call: .; j_call: TRBJ1-5; v_call: TRBV7-2; cdr3_aa: CASSPSTGRVYSNQPQHF; cdr3_nt: TGTGCCAGCAGCCCTTCAACGGGCAGGGTTTATAGCAATCAGCCCCAGCATTTT
clone_size: .; d_call: TRBD1; j_call: TRBJ2-7; v_call: TRBV6-5; cdr3_aa: CASSYPGQGGEQYF; cdr3_nt: TGTGCCAGCAGTTATCCCGGACAGGGAGGCGAGCAGTACTTC
clone_size: .; d_call: .; j_call: TRBJ1-2; v_call: TRBV4-1; cdr3_aa: CASSQDPAKSCTF; cdr3_nt: TGCGCCAGCAGCCAAGATCCTGCCAAGTCTTGCACCTTC
clone_size: .; d_call: .; j_call: TRBJ2-7; v_call: TRBV29-1; cdr3_aa: CSVEEGIGYEQYF; cdr3_nt: TGCAGCGTTGAGGAGGGGATCGGCTACGAGCAGTACTTC
clone_size: .; d_call: TRBD2; j_call: TRBJ2-7; v_call: TRBV5-4; cdr3_aa: CASSLGISGSSYEQYF; cdr3_nt: TGTGCCAGCAGCTTGGGGATTAGCGGGAGCTCCTACGAGCAGTACTTC
clone_size: .; d_call: TRBD1; j_call: TRBJ2-5; v_call: TRBV27; cdr3_aa: CASTGGETQYF; cdr3_nt: TGTGCCAGTACAGGGGGCGAGACCCAGTACTTC
clone_size: few; d_call: TRBD1; j_call: TRBJ1-2; v_call: TRBV7-9; cdr3_aa: CASSQPGQGYGYTF; cdr3_nt: TGTGCCAGCAGCCAACCGGGACAGGGCTATGGCTACACCTTC